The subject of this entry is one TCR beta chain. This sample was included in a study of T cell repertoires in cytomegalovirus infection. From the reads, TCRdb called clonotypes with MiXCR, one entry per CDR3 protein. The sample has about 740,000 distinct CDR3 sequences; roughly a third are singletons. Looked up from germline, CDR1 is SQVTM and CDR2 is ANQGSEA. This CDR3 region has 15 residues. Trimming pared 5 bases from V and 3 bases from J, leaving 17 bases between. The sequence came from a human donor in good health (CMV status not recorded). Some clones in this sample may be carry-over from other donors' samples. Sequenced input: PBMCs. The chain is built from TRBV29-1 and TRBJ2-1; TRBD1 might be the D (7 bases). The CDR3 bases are TGCAGCGTTCGAACGCAGGGGGAGGACTACAATGAGCAGTTCTTC. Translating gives CSVRTQGEDYNEQFF.